This T cell receptor (beta chain) was documented in a study of identical twins listed by TCRdb under 2016. At the level of the whole study: To test whether fetal clonotypes persist, the study used deep sequencing on TCR alpha and beta repertoires from monozygotic twins, unrelated adults of various ages, and cord blood. Replicate twin experiments were performed at different times using different library preparation protocols to rule out contamination. The full study reports these points: Compared with coincidental sharing between unrelated individuals, an excess of low generation-probability sequences was observed among out-of-frame TCR alpha sequences shared between twins. In beta out-of-frame sequences, excess twin sharing was weaker, because having fewer shared sequences lowered the signal-to-noise ratio. Zero-insertion analyses could be partly confounded by invariant T cells such as MAIT and iNKT, though diverse VJ usage argued against such confounding for most clonotypes. Fewer insertions were carried by abundant cord blood beta clonotypes; a weaker similar trend was observed in young adult naive repertoires, while no such trend was observed in memory repertoires. Recombination models systematically underestimated out-of-frame TCR alpha sharing in monozygotic twins but agreed with sharing between unrelated individuals. Conclusions relied on cross-sectional statistical analysis, since the same donors could not be followed over many years.

Of note for this clonotype: Its antigen is unknown. No qualities accompany the bases; no much larger clone lies one base away.

The library was built by means of 5' RACE. The data were produced on an Illumina HiSeq 2000. A universal primer binding site was introduced by template switching, and a unique molecular identifier was present in the final cDNA, enabling accurate counting of TCR cDNA molecules. Specific primers in the conserved constant-segment region were used to synthesize first-strand cDNA for the TCR alpha and beta chains. Each cDNA library was double barcoded, with a SMART-Mk sample barcode plus Illumina barcodes, to control for contamination. TruSeq adapter sequences, together with Illumina sample barcodes, were added in two successive PCR steps. The TCR alpha and beta cDNA libraries were sequenced on the Illumina HiSeq platform using custom primers. Regarding the original processing steps: Unique molecular identifiers were extracted from raw reads with MiGEC, and CDR3 positions were determined with MiXCR. Recombination models were inferred per individual with the repgenHMM and IGoR tools using an EM algorithm. Shared clonotypes were analyzed with the tcR package in R, and sharing was normalized by the product of cloneset sizes. To study raw recombination without the effects of thymic and clonal selection, out-of-frame nonproductive sequences were analyzed. The public reads were reanalyzed by TCRdb: fastp trimming at Q25, MiXCR alignment, in-frame beta chains only. Here each entry gathers all rows of one CDR3 protein and keeps the most common genes and DNA. It is TCRdb's table, rather than the study itself, that gives the V and J calls and clone size. The sample data list about 530,000 distinct CDR3 sequences, and under 25% of these were observed just once. The ten largest clones capture 0.48% of the sample.

Every donor in the study was a healthy Caucasian. Three pairs of female monozygotic twins, all aged 18 to 29 years, were included in the twin cohort. Positive isolation kits from Invitrogen were used to isolate CD4+ and CD8+ T cell populations. The germline V and J ends show losses of 5 bases and 0 bases respectively, and no gene match explains 6 bases of the junction. CDR1 and CDR2, per the germline V gene, are MDHEN and SYDVKM. Including the terminal cysteine and phenylalanine, the CDR3 comprises 15 residues. Solely the CDR3 DNA is kept, with 45 bases framed from the first base. This sample also belongs to another study, concerning yellow fever vaccine responses in identical twins. From that second study: The T cell response to vaccination in identical twins was reported by the authors to appear partly convergent and partly personalized. In identical twins, the study followed T cell clones that responded to the vaccine with precision.

The chain was built from TRBV28 and TRBJ1-1; TRBD1 matches 7 bases in the middle. Specimen: CD4+ T cells sorted from blood. The TCR sequence derives from a woman under 30 in good health. The bases are TGTGCCAGCAGTCCCGGGACAGCGATGAACACTGAAGCTTTCTTT. It is translated as CASSPGTAMNTEAFF.